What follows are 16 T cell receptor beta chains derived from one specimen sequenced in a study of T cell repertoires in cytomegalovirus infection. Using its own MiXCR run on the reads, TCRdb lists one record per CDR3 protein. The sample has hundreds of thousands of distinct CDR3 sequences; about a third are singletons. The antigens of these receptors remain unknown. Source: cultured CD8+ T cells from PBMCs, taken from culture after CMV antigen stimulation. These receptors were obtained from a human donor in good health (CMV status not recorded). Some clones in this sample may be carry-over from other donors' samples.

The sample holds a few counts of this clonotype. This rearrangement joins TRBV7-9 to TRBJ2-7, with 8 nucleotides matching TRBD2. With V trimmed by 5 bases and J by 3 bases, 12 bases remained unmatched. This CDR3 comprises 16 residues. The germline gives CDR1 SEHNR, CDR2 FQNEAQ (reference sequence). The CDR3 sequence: CASSRGGPREGYEQYF. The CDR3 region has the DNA TGTGCCAGCAGCCGGGGGGGGCCCCGGGAAGGCTACGAGCAGTACTTC.

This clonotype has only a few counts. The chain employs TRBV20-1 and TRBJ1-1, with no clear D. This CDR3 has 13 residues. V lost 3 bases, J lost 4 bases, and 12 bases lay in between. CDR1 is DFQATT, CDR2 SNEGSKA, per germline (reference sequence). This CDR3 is CSASLRPGTEAFF. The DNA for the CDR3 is TGCAGTGCTAGCCTACGACCGGGCACTGAAGCTTTCTTT.

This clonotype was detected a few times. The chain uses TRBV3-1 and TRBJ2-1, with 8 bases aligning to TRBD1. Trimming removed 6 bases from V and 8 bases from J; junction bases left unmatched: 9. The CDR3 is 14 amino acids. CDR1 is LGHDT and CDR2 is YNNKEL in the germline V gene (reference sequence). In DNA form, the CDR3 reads TGTGCCAGCAGGTCGGACAGGGATGGGGATGAGCAGTTCTTC. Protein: CASRSDRDGDEQFF.

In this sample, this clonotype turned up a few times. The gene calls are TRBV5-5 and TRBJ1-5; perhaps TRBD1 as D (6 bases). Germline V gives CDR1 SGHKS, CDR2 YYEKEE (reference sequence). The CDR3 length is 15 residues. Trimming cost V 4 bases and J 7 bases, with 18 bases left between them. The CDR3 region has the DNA TGTGCCAGCAGCGGCGAGGGGGTCTCCCGGCAGCCCCAGCATTTT. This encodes CASSGEGVSRQPQHF. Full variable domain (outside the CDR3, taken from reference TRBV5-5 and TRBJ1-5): DAGVTQSPTHLIKTRGQQVTLRCSPISGHKSVSWYQQVLGQGPQFIFQYYEKEERGRGNFPDRFSARQFPNYSSELNVNALLLGDSALYLCASSGEGVSRQPQHFGDGTRLSIL.

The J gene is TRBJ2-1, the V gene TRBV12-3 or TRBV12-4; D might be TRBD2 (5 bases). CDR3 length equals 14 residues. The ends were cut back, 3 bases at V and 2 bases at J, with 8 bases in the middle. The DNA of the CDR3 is TGTGCCAGCAGTTTCACTAGTACCTACAATGAGCAGTTCTTC. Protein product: CASSFTSTYNEQFF.

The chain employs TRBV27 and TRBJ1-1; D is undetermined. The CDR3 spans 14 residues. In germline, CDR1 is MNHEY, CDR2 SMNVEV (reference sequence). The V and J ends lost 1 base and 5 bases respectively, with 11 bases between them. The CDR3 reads CASSLFSGRTEAFF. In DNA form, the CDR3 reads TGTGCCAGCAGTTTATTCTCAGGACGAACTGAAGCTTTCTTT.

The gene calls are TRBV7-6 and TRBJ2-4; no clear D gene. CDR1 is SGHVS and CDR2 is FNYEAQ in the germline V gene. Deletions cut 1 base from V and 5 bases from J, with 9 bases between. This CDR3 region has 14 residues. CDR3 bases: TGTGCCAGCAGCTTAGTGTCCAGAGAAAACATTCAGTACTTC. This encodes CASSLVSRENIQYF. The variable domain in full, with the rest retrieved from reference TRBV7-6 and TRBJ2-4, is GAGVSQSPRYKVTKRGQDVALRCDPISGHVSLYWYRQALGQGPEFLTYFNYEAQQDKSGLPNDRFSAERPEGSISTLTIQRTEQRDSAMYRCASSLVSRENIQYFGAGTRLSVL.

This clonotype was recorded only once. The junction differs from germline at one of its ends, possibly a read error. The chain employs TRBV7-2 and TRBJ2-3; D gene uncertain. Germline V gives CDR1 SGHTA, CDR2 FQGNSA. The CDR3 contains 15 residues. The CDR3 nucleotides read TGTTCCAGCAGCTTAGCTTCGGAGAGCACAGATACGCAGTATTTT. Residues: CSSSLASESTDTQYF.

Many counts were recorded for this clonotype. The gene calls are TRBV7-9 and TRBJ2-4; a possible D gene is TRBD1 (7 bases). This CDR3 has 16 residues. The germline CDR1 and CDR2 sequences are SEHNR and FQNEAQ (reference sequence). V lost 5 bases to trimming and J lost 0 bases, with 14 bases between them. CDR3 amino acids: CASSARQGLAKNIQYF. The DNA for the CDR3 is TGTGCCAGCAGCGCCCGACAGGGACTAGCCAAAAACATTCAGTACTTC.

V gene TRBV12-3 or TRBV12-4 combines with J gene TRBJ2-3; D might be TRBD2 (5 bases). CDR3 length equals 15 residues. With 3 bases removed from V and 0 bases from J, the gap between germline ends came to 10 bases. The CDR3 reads CASSLSSASTDTQYF. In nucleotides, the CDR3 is TGTGCCAGCAGTTTGAGTAGCGCGAGCACAGATACGCAGTATTTT.

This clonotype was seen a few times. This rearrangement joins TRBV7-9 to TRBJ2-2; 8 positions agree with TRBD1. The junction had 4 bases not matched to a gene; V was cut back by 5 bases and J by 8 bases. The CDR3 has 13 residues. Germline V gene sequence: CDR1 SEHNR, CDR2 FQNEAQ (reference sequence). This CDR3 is CASSTRGPGELFF. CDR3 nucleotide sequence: TGTGCCAGCAGCACCAGGGGGCCGGGGGAGCTGTTTTTT.

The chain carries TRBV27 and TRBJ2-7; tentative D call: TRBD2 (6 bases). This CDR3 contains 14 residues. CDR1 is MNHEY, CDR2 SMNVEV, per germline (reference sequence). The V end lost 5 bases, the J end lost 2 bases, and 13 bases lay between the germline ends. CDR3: CASSMGLRPYEQYF. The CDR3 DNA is TGTGCCAGCAGTATGGGACTGCGCCCCTACGAGCAGTACTTC.

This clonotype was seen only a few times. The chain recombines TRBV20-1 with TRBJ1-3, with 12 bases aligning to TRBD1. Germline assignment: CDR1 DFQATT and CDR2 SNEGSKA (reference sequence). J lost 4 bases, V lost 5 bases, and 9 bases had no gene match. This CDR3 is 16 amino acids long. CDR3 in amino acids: CSARAGTGGMGNTIYF. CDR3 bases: TGCAGTGCTCGCGCCGGGACAGGGGGCATGGGAAACACCATATATTTT.

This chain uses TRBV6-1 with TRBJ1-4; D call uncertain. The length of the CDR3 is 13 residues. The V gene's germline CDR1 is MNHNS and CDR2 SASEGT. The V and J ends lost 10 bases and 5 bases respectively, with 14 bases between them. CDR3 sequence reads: CATDPLMNEKLFF. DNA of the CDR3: TGTGCCACGGACCCACTTATGAATGAAAAACTGTTTTTT.

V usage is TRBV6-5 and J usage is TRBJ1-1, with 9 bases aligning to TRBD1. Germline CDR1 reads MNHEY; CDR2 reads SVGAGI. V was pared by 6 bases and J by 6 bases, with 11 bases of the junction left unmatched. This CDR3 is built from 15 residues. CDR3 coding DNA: TGTGCCAGCAGAGATAGCCACAGGGGGCGGGCTGAAGCTTTCTTT. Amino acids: CASRDSHRGRAEAFF.

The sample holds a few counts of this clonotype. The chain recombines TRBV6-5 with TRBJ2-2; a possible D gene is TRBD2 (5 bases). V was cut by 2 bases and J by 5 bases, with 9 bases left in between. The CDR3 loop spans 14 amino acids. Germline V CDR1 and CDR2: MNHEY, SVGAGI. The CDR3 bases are TGTGCCAGCAGTTACCGGATAGCGACCGGGGAGCTGTTTTTT. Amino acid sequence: CASSYRIATGELFF.